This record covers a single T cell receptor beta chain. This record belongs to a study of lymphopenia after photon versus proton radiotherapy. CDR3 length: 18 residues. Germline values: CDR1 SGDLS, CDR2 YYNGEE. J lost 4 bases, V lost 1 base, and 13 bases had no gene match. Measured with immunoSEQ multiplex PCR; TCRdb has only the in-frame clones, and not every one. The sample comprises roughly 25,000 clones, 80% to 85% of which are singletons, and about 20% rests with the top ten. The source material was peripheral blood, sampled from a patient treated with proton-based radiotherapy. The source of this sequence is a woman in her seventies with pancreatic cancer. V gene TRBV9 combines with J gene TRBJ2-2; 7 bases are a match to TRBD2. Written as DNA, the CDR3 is TGTGCCAGCAGCGTATATCCGAGCCAGCGGGGTGGCACCGGGGAGCTGTTTTTT. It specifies CASSVYPSQRGGTGELFF.